This T cell receptor (beta chain) was observed in a study of identical twins. Study-wide findings and caveats: Among beta out-of-frame sequences, excess sharing between twins appeared weaker.

TCRdb re-analysed the 5' RACE reads in MiXCR, keeping a single row per CDR3 protein. The sample yields 450,000 to 500,000 distinct CDR3 sequences, around an eighth seen once. The CDR3 length is 15 residues. Germline V gene data show CDR1 as SEHNR and CDR2 as FQNEAQ (reference sequence). V lost 5 bases and J lost 0; bases outside the gene matches: 3. Concerning this clonotype itself: What it binds is unknown.

The same sample was also used in a study of yellow fever vaccine responses in identical twins.

This sequence originates from a woman younger than 30 in good health. This chain links TRBV7-9 with TRBJ1-4, with 7 bases lining up with TRBD1. Sequencing was carried out using CD4+ T cells sorted from blood. CDR3 loop: CASSQGVTTNEKLFF. The CDR3 DNA is TGTGCCAGCAGCCAGGGGGTTACAACTAATGAAAAACTGTTTTTT. The entire variable domain, with the rest obtained from reference TRBV7-9 and TRBJ1-4, is as follows: DTGVSQNPRHKITKRGQNVTFRCDPISEHNRLYWYRQTLGQGPEFLTYFQNEAQLEKSRLLSDRFSAERPKGSFSTLEIQRTEQGDSAMYLCASSQGVTTNEKLFFGSGTQLSVL.